Listed here are 14 T cell receptor beta chains from one sample, sequenced in a study of T cell responses to AZD1222 COVID-19 vaccine (dated by TCRdb to the early 2020s). Libraries were made using the immunoSEQ multiplex PCR assay. Entries here come from immuneACCESS through TCRdb and include only in-frame sequences with V and J called. Some clones fail to appear in such tables; in the studies checked, an unresolved V gene covers under half of the shortfall, and the cause of the remainder is unknown. This sample is represented by some 86,000 clones; about nine tenths of them were singletons. The top ten clonotypes cover less than 8.5% of the sample. The sample's time point label, in plain terms: about 28 days (+/-7) after the second vaccine dose. Sequences were derived from peripheral blood, sampled 28 days after the second AZD1222 dose. Receptors originate from an adult who received the AZD1222 COVID-19 vaccine.

The chain couples TRBV7-2 to TRBJ1-1, with TRBD1 matching over 8 bases. The CDR3 covers 14 residues. Germline V gives CDR1 SGHTA, CDR2 FQGNSA. V was pared by 3 bases and J by 5 bases, with 5 bases of the junction left unmatched. CDR3 loop: CASSFGQGVTEAFF. DNA of the CDR3: TGTGCCAGCAGCTTCGGACAGGGTGTGACTGAAGCTTTCTTT.

V usage is TRBV11-2 and J usage is TRBJ2-1; D might be TRBD2 (6 bases). Trimming pared 5 bases from V and 0 bases from J, leaving 11 bases between. The V gene's germline CDR1 is SGHAT and CDR2 FQNNGV. This CDR3 comprises 15 residues. The CDR3 DNA is TGTGCCAGCAGCAAGCGGGCTAGCTCCTACAATGAGCAGTTCTTC. Amino acids: CASSKRASSYNEQFF.

The rearrangement joins TRBV7-2 to TRBJ1-1; 11 nucleotides line up with TRBD1. This CDR3 contains 15 residues. Germline CDR1 SGHTA, CDR2 FQGNSA. V gave up 1 base and J gave up 4 bases; unmatched junction bases: 2. DNA of the CDR3: TGTGCCAGCAGCTTAGGGACAGGGGGCTTCACTGAAGCTTTCTTT. Its protein product is CASSLGTGGFTEAFF.

V is TRBV18 and J is TRBJ1-1; TRBD1 is a possible D gene (5 bases). Trimming shortened V by 4 bases and J by 1 base, and 13 bases separated the two germline ends. Germline V gene sequence: CDR1 KGHSH, CDR2 LQKENI. There are 15 residues in the CDR3. DNA of the CDR3: TGTGCCAGCTCACTCACGGACGGGACGAACACTGAAGCTTTCTTT. This codes for CASSLTDGTNTEAFF.

In DNA form, the CDR3 reads TGTGCCACCAGTGAACGGACAGGGCGGGCTGGGGAGCTGTTTTTT. Translating gives CATSERTGRAGELFF. The rearrangement uses TRBV24-1 and TRBJ2-2, with 8 positions matching TRBD1. Per germline, CDR1 KGHDR and CDR2 SFDVKD. The V and J ends lost 4 bases and 8 bases, in that order; junction bases with no gene match: 8. The CDR3 consists of 15 residues.

The genes are TRBV2 and TRBJ2-1; TRBD1 matches 8 bases. Looked up from germline, CDR1 is SNHLY and CDR2 is FYNNEI. This CDR3 spans 14 amino acids. The J segment lost 9 bases and the V segment lost 6 bases, leaving 10 bases of the junction unmatched. The chain's CDR3 is CASRTGQDISEQFF. The CDR3 coding sequence is TGTGCCAGCAGGACGGGACAGGATATCAGTGAGCAGTTCTTC.

The chain has TRBV19 and TRBJ2-7, with 7 positions matching TRBD1. The germline V gene has CDR1 LNHDA and CDR2 SQIVND (reference sequence). The CDR3 has 13 amino acids. The ends lost 5 bases at V and 7 bases at J; junction bases unmatched: 8. The CDR3 region has the DNA TGTGCCAGTAGTCTGCAGGGGGTGGGGGAGCAGTACTTC. The encoded protein is CASSLQGVGEQYF.

The chain has TRBV19 and TRBJ2-7; 10 bases align to TRBD2. The length of the CDR3 is 15 residues. V dropped 2 bases and J dropped 3; count of bases not matched to a gene: 4. The V gene's germline CDR1 is LNHDA and CDR2 SQIVND (reference sequence). The CDR3 spells CASSIRTSGHYEQYF. The CDR3 DNA follows: TGTGCCAGTAGTATACGGACTAGCGGTCACTACGAGCAGTACTTC.

The chain recombines TRBV28 with TRBJ2-5; TRBD1 matches 8 bases. CDR1 is MDHEN, CDR2 SYDVKM, per germline. The V and J ends lost 3 bases and 3 bases, in that order; junction bases with no gene match: 3. The CDR3 runs 14 residues. CDR3: CASSLDREEETQYF. The CDR3 nucleotides are TGTGCCAGCAGTTTGGACAGGGAAGAAGAGACCCAGTACTTC. The whole variable domain, filled in from reference TRBV28 and TRBJ2-5, reads DVKVTQSSRYLVKRTGEKVFLECVQDMDHENMFWYRQDPGLGLRLIYFSYDVKMKEKGDIPEGYSVSREKKERFSLILESASTNQTSMYLCASSLDREEETQYFGPGTRLLVL.

V is TRBV19 and J is TRBJ2-1; D not certain. The CDR3 has 14 amino acids. V dropped 5 bases and J dropped 5 bases, with 13 bases sitting between them. CDR1 LNHDA and CDR2 SQIVND come from the germline V gene (reference sequence). DNA of the CDR3: TGTGCCAGTAGTCCCCAAAGATACAACAATGAGCAGTTCTTC. Translating gives CASSPQRYNNEQFF.

V usage is TRBV7-2 and J usage is TRBJ2-5; D possibly corresponds to TRBD1 (7 bases). The CDR3 covers 13 residues. Germline CDR1 SGHTA, CDR2 FQGNSA. V was shortened by 5 bases and J by 2 bases, with 9 bases between the two germline ends. The CDR3 DNA reads as TGTGCCAGCAGCGCGGGACAGCAAGAGACCCAGTACTTC. As protein: CASSAGQQETQYF.

This clone was seen a single time. The gene calls are TRBV30 and TRBJ1-6; D may be TRBD1 (5 bases). CDR1 and CDR2 (germline): GTSNPN, SVGIG (reference sequence). This CDR3 is built from 15 residues. Trimming left V 4 bases short and J 5 bases short, with 15 bases between. The DNA for the CDR3 is TGTGCCTGGAAAGGGGTAAGGGGTAATAATTCACCCCTCCACTTT. It translates to CAWKGVRGNNSPLHF.

The DNA of the CDR3 is TGTGCCAGCAGCTTGGAGACTAGCGGCATCTACGAGCAGTACTTC. It specifies CASSLETSGIYEQYF. This sequence joins TRBV5-4 and TRBJ2-7; TRBD2 matches at 9 bases. The V and J ends lost 0 bases and 3 bases, in that order; junction bases with no gene match: 4. CDR3 length equals 15 residues. In germline, CDR1 is SGHNT, CDR2 YYREEE (reference sequence).

The CDR3 spells CASSLLNRDGQNYGYTF. CDR3 DNA sequence: TGTGCCAGCAGTCTACTCAACCGGGACGGACAGAACTATGGCTACACCTTC. V is TRBV27 and J is TRBJ1-2; TRBD1 is a possible D gene (6 bases). Trimming stripped 5 bases from V and 2 bases from J, with 21 bases between. The germline V gene has CDR1 MNHEY and CDR2 SMNVEV (reference sequence). This CDR3 is 17 amino acids long.